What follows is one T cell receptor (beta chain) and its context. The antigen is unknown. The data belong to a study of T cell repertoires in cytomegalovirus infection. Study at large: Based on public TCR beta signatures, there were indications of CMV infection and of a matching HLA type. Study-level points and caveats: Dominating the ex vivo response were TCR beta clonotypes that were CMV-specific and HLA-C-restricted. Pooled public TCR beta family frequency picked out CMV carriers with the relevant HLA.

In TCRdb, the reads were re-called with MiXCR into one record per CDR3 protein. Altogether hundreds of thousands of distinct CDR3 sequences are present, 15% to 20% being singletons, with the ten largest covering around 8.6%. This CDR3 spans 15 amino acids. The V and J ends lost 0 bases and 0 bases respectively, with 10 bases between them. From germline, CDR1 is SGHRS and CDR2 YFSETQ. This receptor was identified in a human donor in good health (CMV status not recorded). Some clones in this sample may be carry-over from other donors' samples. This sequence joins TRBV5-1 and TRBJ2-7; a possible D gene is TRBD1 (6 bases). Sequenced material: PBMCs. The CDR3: CASSLAQGTSYEQYF. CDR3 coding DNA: TGCGCCAGCAGCTTGGCACAGGGAACCTCCTACGAGCAGTACTTC.